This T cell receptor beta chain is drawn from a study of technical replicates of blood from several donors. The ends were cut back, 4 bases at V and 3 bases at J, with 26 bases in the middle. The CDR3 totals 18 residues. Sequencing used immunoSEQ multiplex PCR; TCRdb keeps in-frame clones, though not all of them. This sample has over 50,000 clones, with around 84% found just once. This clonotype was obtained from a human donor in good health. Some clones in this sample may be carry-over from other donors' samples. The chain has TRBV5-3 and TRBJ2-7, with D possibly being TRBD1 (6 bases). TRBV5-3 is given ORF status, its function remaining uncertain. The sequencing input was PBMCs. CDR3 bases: TGTGCCAGAAGCGAGGGCCTCCTCCAGGGGTTAATGGTCTACGAGCAGTACTTC. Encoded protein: CARSEGLLQGLMVYEQYF.